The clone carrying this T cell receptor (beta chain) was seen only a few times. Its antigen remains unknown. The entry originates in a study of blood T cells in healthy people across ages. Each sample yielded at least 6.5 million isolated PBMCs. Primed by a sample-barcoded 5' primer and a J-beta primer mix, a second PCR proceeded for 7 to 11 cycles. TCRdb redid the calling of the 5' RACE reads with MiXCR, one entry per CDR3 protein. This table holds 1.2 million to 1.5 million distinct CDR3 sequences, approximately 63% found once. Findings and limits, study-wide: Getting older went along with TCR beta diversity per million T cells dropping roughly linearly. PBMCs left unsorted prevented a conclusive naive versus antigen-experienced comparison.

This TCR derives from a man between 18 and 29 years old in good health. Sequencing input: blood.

CDR3 residues: CASSQALRRSQYF. The CDR3 nucleotides read TGTGCCAGCAGCCAAGCTCTCAGGAGATCCCAGTACTTC. The V call is TRBV3-1, the J call TRBJ2-5; no definite D call. The germline gives CDR1 LGHDT, CDR2 YNNKEL (reference sequence). Deletions cut 1 base from V and 9 bases from J, with 12 bases between. CDR3 length equals 13 residues.